This is a list of T cell receptor beta chains from one sample in a study of blood T cells in healthy people across ages. A single record per CDR3 protein comes from TCRdb applying MiXCR to the 5' RACE reads. Among about 760,000 distinct CDR3 sequences listed, roughly 25% were seen once. This sample also appeared in a second study, on T cells of mothers and their children.

Material for sequencing was blood. All receptors derive from a boy under 18 in good health. Each CDR3 is given with its conserved first and last residue. Fields, in order: clone size, V gene, D gene, J gene, CDR3 protein, CDR3 DNA. D genes are given only for firm matches. The size entry is marked missing in some rows and otherwise reads once, few, many or a size class.

clone size: once
V gene: TRBV29-1
D gene: -
J gene: TRBJ2-5
CDR3 protein: CSVVWGNQETQYF
CDR3 DNA: TGCAGCGTTGTTTGGGGGAACCAAGAGACCCAGTACTTC

clone size: few
V gene: TRBV6-5
D gene: -
J gene: TRBJ2-2
CDR3 protein: CASSYPRDRKGKRTGELFF
CDR3 DNA: TGTGCCAGCAGTTACCCGAGGGATAGGAAAGGGAAGAGAACCGGGGAGCTGTTTTTT

clone size: few
V gene: TRBV7-2
D gene: -
J gene: TRBJ2-7
CDR3 protein: CASSSVSTYEQYF
CDR3 DNA: TGTGCCAGCAGCTCCGTTAGTACCTACGAGCAGTACTTC

clone size: few
V gene: TRBV20-1
D gene: -
J gene: TRBJ2-1
CDR3 protein: CSASPTSRGDEQFF
CDR3 DNA: TGCAGTGCCAGCCCGACCTCGAGGGGGGATGAGCAGTTCTTC

clone size: few
V gene: TRBV24-1
D gene: -
J gene: TRBJ2-1
CDR3 protein: CATSATDSPNNEQFF
CDR3 DNA: TGTGCCACCAGTGCCACCGACTCCCCTAACAATGAGCAGTTCTTC

clone size: few
V gene: TRBV13
D gene: TRBD2
J gene: TRBJ2-7
CDR3 protein: CASSSRGGPSYEQYF
CDR3 DNA: TGTGCCAGCAGCTCGCGCGGGGGGCCCTCCTACGAGCAGTACTTC

clone size: -
V gene: TRBV28
D gene: TRBD2
J gene: TRBJ2-1
CDR3 protein: CASSLYGSTSGAYNEQFF
CDR3 DNA: TGTGCCAGCAGTTTATATGGATCGACTAGCGGGGCCTACAATGAGCAGTTCTTC

clone size: few
V gene: TRBV7-2
D gene: -
J gene: TRBJ1-4
CDR3 protein: CASSPRGGANEKLFF
CDR3 DNA: TGTGCCAGCAGCCCCCGCGGGGGGGCTAATGAAAAACTGTTTTTT

clone size: -
V gene: TRBV6-2/TRBV6-3
D gene: -
J gene: TRBJ2-5
CDR3 protein: CASGGPPETQYF
CDR3 DNA: TGTGCCAGCGGGGGTCCTCCAGAGACCCAGTACTTC

clone size: -
V gene: TRBV10-3
D gene: -
J gene: TRBJ2-7
CDR3 protein: CAISVNRDEQYF
CDR3 DNA: TGTGCCATCAGTGTGAACAGGGACGAGCAGTACTTC

clone size: few
V gene: TRBV7-2
D gene: -
J gene: TRBJ2-7
CDR3 protein: CASSLDIQGTEQYF
CDR3 DNA: TGTGCCAGCAGCTTAGATATTCAGGGTACCGAGCAGTACTTC

clone size: few
V gene: TRBV3-1
D gene: -
J gene: TRBJ2-5
CDR3 protein: CASSQDRGYRGRETQYF
CDR3 DNA: TGTGCCAGCAGCCAAGATAGGGGGTACCGGGGGCGAGAGACCCAGTACTTC

clone size: -
V gene: TRBV6-6
D gene: -
J gene: TRBJ2-2
CDR3 protein: CASSYSSSNTGELFF
CDR3 DNA: TGTGCCAGCAGTTACTCATCTTCGAACACCGGGGAGCTGTTTTTT

clone size: -
V gene: TRBV18
D gene: -
J gene: TRBJ2-3
CDR3 protein: CASSPPGEADTQYF
CDR3 DNA: TGTGCCAGCTCACCACCGGGAGAAGCAGATACGCAGTATTTT

clone size: few
V gene: TRBV6-2/TRBV6-3
D gene: TRBD1
J gene: TRBJ1-2
CDR3 protein: CATDRGTSFYGYTF
CDR3 DNA: TGTGCCACCGACAGGGGGACCTCCTTCTATGGCTACACCTTC

clone size: -
V gene: TRBV11-2
D gene: TRBD2
J gene: TRBJ2-5
CDR3 protein: CASSFPFPRAAGAKETQYF
CDR3 DNA: TGTGCCAGCAGCTTCCCATTTCCCAGGGCAGCGGGAGCAAAGGAGACCCAGTACTTC

clone size: few
V gene: TRBV11-2
D gene: -
J gene: TRBJ2-5
CDR3 protein: CASSLLSLLETQYF
CDR3 DNA: TGTGCCAGCAGCCTCCTCTCTCTCTTAGAGACCCAGTACTTC

clone size: -
V gene: TRBV5-1
D gene: TRBD2
J gene: TRBJ2-1
CDR3 protein: CASSLEGGSTYNEQFF
CDR3 DNA: TGCGCCAGCAGCTTGGAAGGCGGGAGCACCTACAATGAGCAGTTCTTC

clone size: -
V gene: TRBV28
D gene: -
J gene: TRBJ2-5
CDR3 protein: CASSDPRAGWDF
CDR3 DNA: TGTGCCAGCAGCGACCCTCGTGCGGGGTGGGACTTC

clone size: few
V gene: TRBV20-1
D gene: TRBD2
J gene: TRBJ2-7
CDR3 protein: CSARAVAGSTYEQYF
CDR3 DNA: TGCAGTGCTAGGGCAGTAGCGGGAAGTACCTACGAGCAGTACTTC

clone size: -
V gene: TRBV5-1
D gene: -
J gene: TRBJ2-3
CDR3 protein: CASSFGASSTDTQYF
CDR3 DNA: TGCGCCAGCAGCTTCGGAGCATCTAGCACAGATACGCAGTATTTT

clone size: -
V gene: TRBV7-2
D gene: -
J gene: TRBJ2-5
CDR3 protein: CASSLEGIGQETQYF
CDR3 DNA: TGTGCCAGCAGCTTAGAGGGAATTGGCCAAGAGACCCAGTACTTC

clone size: few
V gene: TRBV3-1
D gene: -
J gene: TRBJ2-5
CDR3 protein: CASSPQPRGQETQYF
CDR3 DNA: TGTGCCAGTAGCCCTCAGCCCCGGGGACAAGAGACCCAGTACTTC

clone size: -
V gene: TRBV29-1
D gene: -
J gene: TRBJ2-6
CDR3 protein: CSVRGRSFSGANVLTF
CDR3 DNA: TGCAGCGTGAGGGGGAGATCCTTCTCTGGGGCCAACGTCCTGACTTTC

clone size: few
V gene: TRBV3-1
D gene: -
J gene: TRBJ1-2
CDR3 protein: CASSQGARVGYGYTF
CDR3 DNA: TGTGCCAGCAGCCAAGGGGCCCGAGTGGGCTATGGCTACACCTTC

clone size: -
V gene: TRBV7-9
D gene: TRBD1
J gene: TRBJ2-7
CDR3 protein: CASSLGGGPPYEQYF
CDR3 DNA: TGTGCCAGCAGCTTAGGAGGGGGCCCTCCCTACGAGCAGTACTTC

clone size: -
V gene: TRBV6-5
D gene: -
J gene: TRBJ2-1
CDR3 protein: CASSRGLYNEQLF
CDR3 DNA: TGTGCCAGCAGTCGAGGCCTGTACAATGAGCAGCTCTTC

clone size: -
V gene: TRBV21-1
D gene: -
J gene: TRBJ2-2
CDR3 protein: CAFWREDIDTGELFF
CDR3 DNA: TGTGCCTTCTGGAGGGAGGACATAGACACCGGGGAGCTGTTTTTT

clone size: few
V gene: TRBV29-1
D gene: TRBD1
J gene: TRBJ1-2
CDR3 protein: CSVGVTGGSVYGYTF
CDR3 DNA: TGCAGCGTTGGAGTGACAGGGGGTTCGGTCTATGGCTACACCTTC

clone size: -
V gene: TRBV7-3
D gene: TRBD2
J gene: TRBJ2-2
CDR3 protein: CASSGVAGGNTGELFF
CDR3 DNA: TGTGCCAGCAGCGGCGTAGCGGGAGGGAACACCGGGGAGCTGTTTTTT

clone size: few
V gene: TRBV20-1
D gene: -
J gene: TRBJ1-4
CDR3 protein: CSARDGGYEKLFF
CDR3 DNA: TGCAGTGCTAGGGACGGTGGATATGAAAAACTGTTTTTT

clone size: -
V gene: TRBV29-1
D gene: TRBD2
J gene: TRBJ2-5
CDR3 protein: CSVAPRAGDQQYF
CDR3 DNA: TGCAGCGTCGCCCCGCGGGCGGGAGATCAGCAGTACTTC

clone size: -
V gene: TRBV29-1
D gene: TRBD1
J gene: TRBJ2-1
CDR3 protein: CSVEGGQGRNEQFF
CDR3 DNA: TGCAGCGTTGAAGGGGGACAGGGGAGGAATGAGCAGTTCTTC

clone size: many
V gene: TRBV11-2
D gene: -
J gene: TRBJ2-6
CDR3 protein: CASSLTGSSGANVLTF
CDR3 DNA: TGTGCCAGCAGCCTAACAGGGAGCTCTGGGGCCAACGTCCTGACTTTC

clone size: -
V gene: TRBV9
D gene: -
J gene: TRBJ2-1
CDR3 protein: CASSVGIADSSYNEQFF
CDR3 DNA: TGTGCCAGCAGCGTAGGGATAGCCGATAGCTCCTACAATGAGCAGTTCTTC

clone size: once
V gene: TRBV2
D gene: -
J gene: TRBJ2-1
CDR3 protein: CASSEAPARLEFF
CDR3 DNA: TGTGCCAGCAGTGAAGCGCCGGCGAGGTTGGAGTTCTTC